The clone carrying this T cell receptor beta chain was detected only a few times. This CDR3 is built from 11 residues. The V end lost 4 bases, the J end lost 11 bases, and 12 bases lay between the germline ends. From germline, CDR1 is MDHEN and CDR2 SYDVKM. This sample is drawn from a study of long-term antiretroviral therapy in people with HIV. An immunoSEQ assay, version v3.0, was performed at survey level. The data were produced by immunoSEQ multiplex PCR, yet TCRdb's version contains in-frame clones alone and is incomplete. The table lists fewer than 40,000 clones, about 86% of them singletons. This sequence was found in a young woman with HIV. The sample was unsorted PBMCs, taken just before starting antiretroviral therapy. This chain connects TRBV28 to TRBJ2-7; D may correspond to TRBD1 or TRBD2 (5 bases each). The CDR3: CASSSDIGKYF. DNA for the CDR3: TGTGCCAGCAGTTCGGACATCGGGAAGTACTTC.